This T cell receptor beta chain was retrieved from a study of T-cell reconstitution after alpha-beta-depleted transplantation in children. This CDR3 has 14 residues. CDR1 SGHRS and CDR2 YFSETQ come from the germline V gene. Trimming removed 5 bases from V and 7 bases from J; junction bases left unmatched: 11. The authors prepared the TCRbeta library with unique molecular identifiers. TCRdb itself ran the PCR reads through MiXCR, one entry per CDR3 protein. The table records around 190,000 distinct CDR3 sequences, roughly 7% of them present only once. Study-level findings and limits: Recipient T cells and thymic progenitors that survived were the source of the high TCRbeta diversity seen at day 60 in some patients. After one year, T-cell counts and TCRbeta diversity mostly came from new T cells.

This clonotype has a count of ten or more. Its target is not known. The specimen was PBMCs, collected before TCRalphabeta/CD19-depleted stem cell transplant. This receptor was obtained from a boy aged 2 to 10 with acute lymphoblastic leukemia, due to receive a stem cell transplant. This chain links TRBV5-1 with TRBJ2-5; TRBD1 aligns across 7 bases. The CDR3 here is CASSQGQPPGTQYF. The CDR3 DNA reads TGCGCCAGCAGTCAGGGACAGCCACCCGGGACCCAGTACTTC.